The 17 T cell receptor beta chains reported below all come from one sample, sequenced in a study of shared clonotypes between healthy human individuals. The data were produced by immunoSEQ multiplex PCR, yet TCRdb's version contains in-frame clones alone and is incomplete. Among some 240,000 clones listed, about 69% were seen once. The specimen sequenced was memory CD4+ T cells sorted from blood. The subset denotes: CD45RA-negative fraction. All receptors derive from a young man in good health.

The chain combines TRBV2 with TRBJ2-7, with D uncertain. V lost 4 bases, J lost 5 bases, and 12 bases lay in between. The germline gives CDR1 SNHLY, CDR2 FYNNEI. The CDR3 consists of 13 residues. CDR3: CASSVEVEDEQYF. CDR3 nucleotide sequence: TGTGCCAGCAGTGTTGAGGTTGAGGACGAGCAGTACTTC.

The genes are TRBV27 and TRBJ1-4; no reliable D call. This CDR3 is built from 14 residues. Germline V lookup: CDR1 MNHEY, CDR2 SMNVEV (reference sequence). Between the trimmed V and J ends, which lost 3 bases and 8 bases, there was a span of 13 bases. As DNA, the CDR3 is TGTGCCAGCAGTTTCCTAGGGCGAGAGGAAAAACTGTTTTTT. Translating gives CASSFLGREEKLFF.

The chain combines TRBV9 with TRBJ1-4; maybe TRBD1 (5 bases). Germline loops: CDR1 SGDLS, CDR2 YYNGEE. V was shortened by 4 bases and J by 8 bases, with 21 bases between the two germline ends. This CDR3 has 16 amino acids. CDR3 amino acids: CASSLHPGAGGEKLFF. In DNA form, the CDR3 reads TGTGCCAGCAGCCTCCACCCCGGGGCCGGGGGGGAAAAACTGTTTTTT.

This rearrangement joins TRBV4-3 to TRBJ1-5, with D hard to call. The CDR3 consists of 17 residues. Trimming took 0 bases from V and 0 from J, leaving 12 bases between them. The germline gives CDR1 LGHNA, CDR2 YSLEER. The CDR3 protein is CASSQDWEAYSNQPQHF. Written as DNA, the CDR3 is TGCGCCAGCAGCCAAGATTGGGAGGCATATAGCAATCAGCCCCAGCATTTT.

The genes are TRBV5-1 and TRBJ2-2, with 9 bases that match TRBD1. J was trimmed by 6 bases and V by 4 bases; bases with no gene match: 7. Per germline, CDR1 SGHRS and CDR2 YFSETQ. The CDR3 spans 15 residues. CDR3 DNA sequence: TGCGCCAGCAGCGCCGGACAGGGGAGGCCCGGGGAGCTGTTTTTT. Its protein is CASSAGQGRPGELFF.

This chain connects TRBV29-1 to TRBJ2-7; 7 bases line up with TRBD1. CDR3 length: 12 amino acids. Germline V gene data show CDR1 as SQVTM and CDR2 as ANQGSEA. The trim removed 4 bases at V and 2 bases at J, leaving 2 bases unmatched. CDR3 sequence: CSVGDSTYEQYF. In DNA form, the CDR3 reads TGCAGCGTTGGGGACAGCACCTACGAGCAGTACTTC.

Here the CDR3 reads CASSRGRELFF. In DNA form, the CDR3 reads TGTGCCAGCAGTCGAGGACGGGAGCTGTTTTTT. The V and J genes are TRBV6-5 and TRBJ2-2, with unresolved D. Trimming cost V 5 bases and J 9 bases, with 7 bases left between them. Germline-derived CDR1 and CDR2 are MNHEY and SVGAGI. The CDR3 sequence is 11 residues long.

The rearrangement joins TRBV11-2 to TRBJ2-3; 14 bases match TRBD2. Trimming took 3 bases from V and 6 from J; bases not matched to a gene: 5. The CDR3 consists of 16 residues. Germline CDR1 reads SGHAT; CDR2 reads FQNNGV. Here the CDR3 DNA reads TGTGCCAGCAGCTTCCCGGGACTAGCGGGAGTTGATACGCAGTATTTT. This gives the protein CASSFPGLAGVDTQYF.

As regards this clone: The sample contains more than one DNA sequence encoding this CDR3. The gene calls are TRBV11-3 and TRBJ2-1; the D is unclear. The CDR3 consists of 13 residues. Per the germline V gene, CDR1 is SGHNT and CDR2 is YENEEA. V lost 1 base and J lost 5, with 6 bases in between. CDR3 coding DNA: TGTGCCAGCAGCTTAGGGCACAACAATGAGCAGTTCTTC. It specifies CASSLGHNNEQFF.

The chain is built from TRBV15 and TRBJ2-5, with D perhaps TRBD2 (6 bases). Germline V gene data show CDR1 as LNHNV and CDR2 as YYDKDF (reference sequence). This CDR3 contains 15 residues. V was trimmed by 0 bases and J by 5 bases, leaving 13 bases between them. The CDR3 reads CATSRDTAGGETQYF. Written as DNA, the CDR3 is TGTGCCACCAGCAGAGATACAGCGGGCGGGGAGACCCAGTACTTC.

In this sample, this clone turned up many times. The same CDR3 also results from other DNA sequences found in this sample. V usage is TRBV5-1 and J usage is TRBJ1-2; D not resolved. The germline CDR1 and CDR2 sequences are SGHRS and YFSETQ. This CDR3 spans 13 amino acids. The germline V and J ends were trimmed by 0 bases and 0 bases, with 3 bases remaining between them. The CDR3 region is CASSLAANYGYTF. In DNA form, the CDR3 reads TGCGCCAGCAGCTTGGCAGCTAACTATGGCTACACCTTC.

The genes are TRBV18 and TRBJ2-2; D gene uncertain. The V and J ends lost 4 bases and 1 base respectively, with 13 bases between them. CDR3 length equals 16 residues. Germline V lookup: CDR1 KGHSH, CDR2 LQKENI. Here the CDR3 reads CASSLNYGWNTGELFF. CDR3 DNA sequence: TGTGCCAGCTCACTCAACTACGGGTGGAACACCGGGGAGCTGTTTTTT.

With regard to this clone: Mismatch with germline at one junction end may stem from a read error. The chain combines TRBV7-8 with TRBJ2-1, with TRBD1 as a possible D gene (6 bases). This CDR3 has 20 residues. Germline CDR1 is SGHVS and CDR2 is FQNEAQ. The CDR3 protein is CANSSSGQLPGRISYNEQFF. The CDR3 DNA sequence: TGTGCCAACAGCTCATCCGGACAGCTACCAGGGCGGATCTCCTACAATGAGCAGTTCTTC.

V gene TRBV28 combines with J gene TRBJ1-2; 9 bases are a match to TRBD1. The ends lost 4 bases at V and 8 bases at J; junction bases unmatched: 8. The CDR3 has 14 amino acids. CDR1 and CDR2 (germline): MDHEN, SYDVKM. The CDR3 sequence: CASSSTGGAGGYTF. CDR3 in DNA: TGTGCCAGCAGTTCAACAGGGGGCGCAGGAGGCTACACCTTC.

This clone was detected a few times. This chain links TRBV14 with TRBJ1-2; D remains ambiguous. CDR3 length: 12 amino acids. Trimming left V 4 bases short and J 5 bases short, with 8 bases between. Germline V CDR1 and CDR2: SGHDN, FVKESK. CDR3 in amino acids: CASSPAQYGYTF. As DNA, the CDR3 is TGTGCCAGCAGCCCCGCGCAGTATGGCTACACCTTC.

This chain connects TRBV11-3 to TRBJ2-7; TRBD1 agrees at 7 bases. V lost 1 base and J lost 4; bases outside the gene matches: 13. The CDR3 covers 17 residues. CDR1 SGHNT and CDR2 YENEEA come from the germline V gene. The CDR3 reads CASSLAYPDRELYEQYF. The CDR3 nucleotides are TGTGCCAGCAGCTTAGCCTATCCTGACAGGGAACTATACGAGCAGTACTTC.

This clone was detected a few times. The J gene is TRBJ2-1, the V gene TRBV5-4; D not resolved. The CDR3 has 15 amino acids. Germline values: CDR1 SGHNT, CDR2 YYREEE (reference sequence). Trimming cost V 0 bases and J 4 bases, with 11 bases left between them. This CDR3 reads CASSLEATTYNEQFF. The CDR3 region has the DNA TGTGCCAGCAGCTTGGAAGCGACCACATACAATGAGCAGTTCTTC.